These 8 T cell receptor beta chains came from one sample sequenced in a study of identical twins. TCRdb analysed the 5' RACE reads with MiXCR anew, one entry per CDR3 protein. The table lists some 1,600,000 distinct CDR3 sequences, less than 40% of them singletons, with 0.25% to 0.3% in the top ten. Sequencing was done on a sample of cord blood. The receptors were sampled from a newborn girl in good health.

J is TRBJ2-7 and V is TRBV29-1; TRBD1 aligns across 8 bases. The CDR3 spans 15 residues. Germline-derived CDR1 and CDR2 are SQVTM and ANQGSEA. V shed 1 base and J 1 base; nucleotides not matched to a gene: 6. Written as DNA, the CDR3 is TGCAGCGTTGAAGGGGGACAGGCCTCTTCCTACGAGCAGTACTTC. Translation gives CSVEGGQASSYEQYF.

The rearrangement joins TRBV20-1 to TRBJ2-6; TRBD2 matches 12 bases. The CDR3 is 16 residues long. V lost 3 bases to trimming and J lost 2 bases; unmatched junction nucleotides: 2. Germline CDR1 DFQATT, CDR2 SNEGSKA (reference sequence). The CDR3 bases are TGCAGTGCTAGGACTAGCGGGAGAACTGGGGCCAACGTCCTGACTTTC. Translated, it gives CSARTSGRTGANVLTF.

A few counts support this clonotype. J is TRBJ2-1 and V is TRBV27; 14 bases match TRBD2. Germline CDR1 MNHEY, CDR2 SMNVEV (reference sequence). V dropped 7 bases and J dropped 6; count of bases not matched to a gene: 2. The CDR3 runs to 14 residues. CDR3 in amino acids: CASKTSGGANEQFF. The CDR3 DNA follows: TGTGCCAGCAAGACTAGCGGGGGGGCCAATGAGCAGTTCTTC.

The J gene is TRBJ2-1, the V gene TRBV24-1; 7 nucleotides align to TRBD2. The CDR3 totals 14 residues. Germline loops: CDR1 KGHDR, CDR2 SFDVKD. The junction had 3 bases not matched to a gene; V was cut back by 2 bases and J by 6 bases. CDR3 in amino acids: CATSDSLAANEQFF. As DNA, the CDR3 is TGTGCCACCAGTGATTCCCTAGCGGCCAATGAGCAGTTCTTC.

The J gene is TRBJ1-2, the V gene TRBV24-1; D is ambiguous. V was trimmed by 5 bases and J by 0 bases, leaving 9 bases between them. CDR1 and CDR2 from the germline V gene are KGHDR and SFDVKD. The CDR3 is made up of 14 amino acids. The CDR3 is CATSGPPPNYGYTF. The DNA for the CDR3 is TGTGCCACCAGTGGTCCGCCTCCTAACTATGGCTACACCTTC.

The chain couples TRBV20-1 to TRBJ2-5; the match to TRBD1 covers 7 bases. This CDR3 contains 13 residues. Germline loops: CDR1 DFQATT, CDR2 SNEGSKA (reference sequence). The V gene end was trimmed by 3 bases and the J gene end by 3 bases; junction bases not matched to a gene: 4. CDR3: CSARGTAKETQYF. The CDR3 region has the DNA TGCAGTGCTAGGGGGACAGCGAAAGAGACCCAGTACTTC.

This clonotype has at least ten counts. This chain joins TRBV11-2 and TRBJ1-4; D is uncertain. In germline, CDR1 is SGHAT, CDR2 FQNNGV. This CDR3 is 14 amino acids long. The ends were cut back, 3 bases at V and 0 bases at J, with 5 bases in the middle. This chain's CDR3 is CASSLDATNEKLFF. The CDR3 DNA sequence: TGTGCCAGCAGCTTGGACGCAACTAATGAAAAACTGTTTTTT.

The chain recombines TRBV7-6 with TRBJ2-3, with 7 bases aligning to TRBD2. The CDR3 is made up of 15 amino acids. CDR1 and CDR2 from the germline V gene are SGHVS and FNYEAQ. Trimming took 2 bases from V and 5 from J; bases not matched to a gene: 7. For the CDR3, the DNA is TGTGCCAGCAGCTTAATCGGGAGGAAACAAGATACGCAGTATTTT. Translation: CASSLIGRKQDTQYF.